The subject of this entry is one T cell receptor beta chain. The antigen remains unidentified. CDR3 length: 14 amino acids. Germline-derived CDR1 and CDR2 are KGHDR and SFDVKD. The V segment lost 4 bases and the J segment 4 bases; nucleotides outside the gene matches: 4. The data originate from a study of Ad26.COV2.S vaccination and SARS-CoV-2 variants. Study-level results: Spike-specific TCR breadth ran higher among vaccine recipients than placebo recipients. Vaccine and placebo recipients had comparable breadth of non-spike TCRs. Substantial post-vaccination breadth of spike-specific CD8+ and CD4+ T cell responses was reported. Researchers cautioned that TCR breadth and depth analyses may have underestimated total T cell responses.

The method was immunoSEQ multiplex PCR; TCRdb's version includes in-frame clones alone and lacks a portion of them. This table has 75,000 to 100,000 clones, less than 85% appearing once. This rearrangement joins TRBV24-1 to TRBJ1-2; 8 bases match TRBD1. Specimen: peripheral blood, collected after recovery from COVID-19. The sequence was collected from a human donor who had recovered from COVID-19. This CDR3 reads CATSDPGQVYGYTF. In DNA form, the CDR3 reads TGTGCCACCAGTGACCCGGGACAGGTCTATGGCTACACCTTC.